This T cell receptor beta chain was identified in a study of shared clonotypes between healthy human individuals. With respect to this clone: Its antigen is not identified.

Findings and caveats of the study: Memory subsets had estimated richness that was generally smaller than that of naive subsets.

Genomic DNA (from each subset) was split evenly across several immunoSEQ plates. The method was immunoSEQ multiplex PCR; TCRdb's version includes in-frame clones alone and lacks a portion of them. The sample includes some 1.5 million clones, under 99% of them seen just once. V was pared by 4 bases and J by 2 bases, with 12 bases between. From germline, CDR1 is SGDLS and CDR2 YYNGEE. This CDR3 is built from 14 residues. Sequences were obtained from naive CD4+ T cells sorted from blood. The subset denotes: CD45RA+ positively selected. The chain employs TRBV9 and TRBJ1-2, with D maybe TRBD1 (6 bases). This TCR was sampled from a man aged 25 to 40 in good health. The CDR3 sequence: CASSQTGSNYGYTF. The DNA of the CDR3 is TGTGCCAGCAGCCAAACAGGGTCCAACTATGGCTACACCTTC.